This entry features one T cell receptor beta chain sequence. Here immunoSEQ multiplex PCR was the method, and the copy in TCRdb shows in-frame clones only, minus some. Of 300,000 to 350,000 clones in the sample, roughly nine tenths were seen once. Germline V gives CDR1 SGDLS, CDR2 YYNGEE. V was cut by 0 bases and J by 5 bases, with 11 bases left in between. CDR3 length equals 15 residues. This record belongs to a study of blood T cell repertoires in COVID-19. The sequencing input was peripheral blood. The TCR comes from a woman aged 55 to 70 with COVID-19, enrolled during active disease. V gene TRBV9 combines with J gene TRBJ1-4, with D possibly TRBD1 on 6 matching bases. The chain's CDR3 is CASSVESRGNEKLFF. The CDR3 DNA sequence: TGTGCCAGCAGCGTAGAGTCCAGGGGAAATGAAAAACTGTTTTTT. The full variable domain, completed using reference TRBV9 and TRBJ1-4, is DSGVTQTPKHLITATGQRVTLRCSPRSGDLSVYWYQQSLDQGLQFLIQYYNGEERAKGNILERFSAQQFPDLHSELNLSSLELGDSALYFCASSVESRGNEKLFFGSGTQLSVL.